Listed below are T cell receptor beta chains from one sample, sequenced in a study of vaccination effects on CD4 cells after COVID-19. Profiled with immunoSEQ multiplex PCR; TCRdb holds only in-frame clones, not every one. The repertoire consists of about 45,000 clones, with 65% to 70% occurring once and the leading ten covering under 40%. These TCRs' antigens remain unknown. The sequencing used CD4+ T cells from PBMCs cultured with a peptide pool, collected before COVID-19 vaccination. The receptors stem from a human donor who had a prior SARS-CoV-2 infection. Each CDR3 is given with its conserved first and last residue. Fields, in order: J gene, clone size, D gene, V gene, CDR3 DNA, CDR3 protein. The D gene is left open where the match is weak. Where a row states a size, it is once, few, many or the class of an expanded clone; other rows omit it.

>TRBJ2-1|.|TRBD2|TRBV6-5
TGTGCCAGCCTTCGACTAGCGGGAAACGAGCAGTTCTTC
CASLRLAGNEQFF
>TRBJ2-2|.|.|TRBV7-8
TGTGCCAGCAGCGGCCGAACAGGTCCCGGGGAGCTGTTTTTT
CASSGRTGPGELFF
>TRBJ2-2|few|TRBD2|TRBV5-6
TGTGCCAGCAGCCGGACTAGCCCCGGGGAGCTGTTTTTT
CASSRTSPGELFF
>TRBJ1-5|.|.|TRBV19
TGTGCCACACGAGGATGGGAGCAGCCCCAGCATTTT
CATRGWEQPQHF
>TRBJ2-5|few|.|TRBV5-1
TGCGCCAGCAGCTTGGATCCCTGGGACCAGTACTTC
CASSLDPWDQYF
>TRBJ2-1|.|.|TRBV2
TGTGCCAGCAGCTTCCACAATGAGCAGTTCTTC
CASSFHNEQFF
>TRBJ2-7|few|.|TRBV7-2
TGTGCCAGCAGCTTACTTGCCCAGGGCTACGAGCAGTACTTC
CASSLLAQGYEQYF
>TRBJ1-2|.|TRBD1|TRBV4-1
TGCGCCAGCAGCCAAGATTCGCCGGGACAGGGGGCGTCTGGCTACACCTTC
CASSQDSPGQGASGYTF
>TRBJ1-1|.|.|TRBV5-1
TGCGCCAGCAGCTTGCTCCTGGGGGACACTGAAGCTTTCTTT
CASSLLLGDTEAFF
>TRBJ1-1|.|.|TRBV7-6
TGTGCCAGCAGCTTAGCGGAGGGTGGGAACACTGAAGCTTTCTTT
CASSLAEGGNTEAFF
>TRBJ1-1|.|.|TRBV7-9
TGTGCCAGCAGCTTAGAGAGTGAGACTGAAGCTTTCTTT
CASSLESETEAFF
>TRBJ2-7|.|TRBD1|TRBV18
TGTGCCAGCTCACCTTCTGGACAGGGGTTCTACGAGCAGTACTTC
CASSPSGQGFYEQYF
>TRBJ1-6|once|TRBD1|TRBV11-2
TGTGCCAGCAGCCGGGACAGGGTTCGGTCACCCCTCCACTTT
CASSRDRVRSPLHF
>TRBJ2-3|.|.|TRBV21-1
TGTGCCAGCACCCAAAAGCCGGAGAGGGGAGGAGAGAGAGATACGCAGTATTTT
CASTQKPERGGERDTQYF
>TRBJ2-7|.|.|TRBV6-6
TGTGCCAGTTCGTATTACCGGGAGTCCAGGGACGAGCAGTACTTC
CASSYYRESRDEQYF
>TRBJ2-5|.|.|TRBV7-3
TGTGCCAGCAGCTTGAGGGGAAAGTACCAAGAGACCCAGTACTTC
CASSLRGKYQETQYF
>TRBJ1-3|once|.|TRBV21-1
TGTGCCAGCAGCAAAAGACGGGACAGGGCACATTTTGGGGAAAACACCATATATTTT
CASSKRRDRAHFGENTIYF
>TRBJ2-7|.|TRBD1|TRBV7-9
TGTGCCAGCAGCTTAAGGGACAGCCTGGAGCAGTACTTC
CASSLRDSLEQYF
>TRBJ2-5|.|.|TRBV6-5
TGTGCCAGCAAAGCGACAGACCAAGAGACCCAGTACTTC
CASKATDQETQYF
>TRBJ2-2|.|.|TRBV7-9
TGTGCCAGCAGCTTGAGGGCTGCGAACACCGGGGAGCTGTTTTTT
CASSLRAANTGELFF
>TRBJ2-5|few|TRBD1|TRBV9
TGTGCCAGCAACGCCCAACAGGGGTCTTTCGGAGAGACCCAGTACTTC
CASNAQQGSFGETQYF
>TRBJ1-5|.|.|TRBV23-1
TGCGCCAGCATCGGTGGGGGGGCCCTCAATCAGCCCCAGCATTTT
CASIGGGALNQPQHF
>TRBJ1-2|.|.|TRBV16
TGTGCCAGCAGCCAATCTTTCGGGTCGGGGGATTATGGCTACACCTTC
CASSQSFGSGDYGYTF
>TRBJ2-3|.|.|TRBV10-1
TGCGCCAGCAGAAAAAGGAGGTTCGGGACCCGGGGAGATACGCAGTATTTT
CASRKRRFGTRGDTQYF
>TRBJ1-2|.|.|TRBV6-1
TGTGCCAGCAGTGAAATAGGACTAGATGGCTACACCTTC
CASSEIGLDGYTF
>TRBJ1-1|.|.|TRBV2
TGTGCCAGCAGTGAATTAGGGATGAACACTGAAGCTTTCTTT
CASSELGMNTEAFF
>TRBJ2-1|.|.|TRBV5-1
TGCGCCAGCAGCATTTGGGACTACAATGAGCAGTTCTTC
CASSIWDYNEQFF
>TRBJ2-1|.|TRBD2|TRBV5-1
TGCGCCAGCAGCGAAACTAGCGGGAGGGCTTTTCATGAGCAGTTCTTC
CASSETSGRAFHEQFF
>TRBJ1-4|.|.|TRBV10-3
TGTGCCATCAGTGAGAGTAAAGGCTCTAATGAAAAACTGTTTTTT
CAISESKGSNEKLFF
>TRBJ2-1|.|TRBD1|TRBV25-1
TGTGCCAGCAGTGAGCAGACAGGGGTTCAAGAGCAGTTCTTC
CASSEQTGVQEQFF
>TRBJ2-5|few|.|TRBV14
TGTGCCAGCAGTCTAAACAGGGAGACCCAGTACTTC
CASSLNRETQYF
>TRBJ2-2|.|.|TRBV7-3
TGTGCCAGCAGCTTAGTTCGTTCTACCGGGGAGCTGTTTTTT
CASSLVRSTGELFF